The present T cell receptor (beta chain) was sequenced within a study of T cell responses to AZD1222 COVID-19 vaccine. Findings of the study overall: Among vaccine-associated CD4 TCRs, coverage spanned spike, with dominance at 160-218 and 743-854. Only 5 to 7 AZD1222 recipients tested seropositive at baseline.

Germline assignment: CDR1 SGHDT and CDR2 YYEEEE. V lost 0 bases, J lost 8 bases, and 6 bases stayed unmatched. The CDR3 extends over 14 amino acids. As to this clone: Its antigen remains unknown.

Data came from immunoSEQ multiplex PCR; TCRdb stores just in-frame clones and leaves some out. The top ten hold around 5.1% of the sample, which has about 120,000 clones, roughly 91% seen once. This chain connects TRBV5-6 to TRBJ1-2; 8 nucleotides align to TRBD1. This specimen consisted of peripheral blood, obtained 28 days after the second AZD1222 dose. This receptor was taken from an adult who received the AZD1222 COVID-19 vaccine. The CDR3 loop reads CASSLGRGPWGYTF. CDR3 DNA sequence: TGTGCCAGCAGCTTGGGCAGGGGGCCTTGGGGCTACACCTTC.